Described below is a single T cell receptor (beta chain) sequence and its context. The germline V gene has CDR1 GTSNPN and CDR2 SVGIG (reference sequence). The CDR3 spans 14 residues. V shed 6 bases and J 2 bases; nucleotides not matched to a gene: 6. Data came from immunoSEQ multiplex PCR; TCRdb stores just in-frame clones and leaves some out. The table lists 55,000 to 70,000 clones, around 77% of them singletons. These data are taken from a study of T cells in tumors after PD-1 blockade. This specimen consisted of PBMCs, obtained before anti-PD-1 treatment. The V gene is TRBV30, the J gene TRBJ1-5, with TRBD1 matching 8 bases. The source is a human donor with basal cell carcinoma. CDR3 residues: CACDRGGGNQPQHF. CDR3 in DNA: TGTGCCTGTGACAGGGGAGGGGGCAATCAGCCCCAGCATTTT. Based on the CDR3 plus reference TRBV30 and TRBJ1-5, the full variable domain is SQTIHQWPATLVQPVGSPLSLECTVEGTSNPNLYWYRQAAGRGLQLLFYSVGIGQISSEVPQNLSASRPQDRQFILSSKKLLLSDSGFYLCACDRGGGNQPQHFGDGTRLSIL.